The rows below give T cell receptor beta chains drawn from one sample of a study of human T cells and chemical hapten exposure. TCRdb reprocessed the RACE reads with MiXCR, giving one entry per CDR3 protein. Altogether just under 350,000 distinct CDR3 sequences are present, around 7% being singletons, with the ten largest covering around 8.4%. The sequencing here drew on whole blood, taken in connection with sensitization to the hapten diphenylcyclopropenone (DPC). Receptors originate from a woman under 30 with alopecia areata. Some clones in this sample may be carry-over from other donors' samples. Both conserved end residues are part of each CDR3. Each record gives: clone size, J gene, V gene, D gene, CDR3 protein, CDR3 DNA. The D gene is left open where the match is weak. Clone size is not always given. Where it is, it says once, few, many or a class for expanded clones.

size: many; J: TRBJ2-5; V: TRBV5-8; D: NA; CDR3: CASSLLLGVFETQYF; DNA: TGTGCCAGCAGCTTACTGTTAGGGGTTTTTGAGACCCAGTACTTC
size: NA; J: TRBJ1-6; V: TRBV6-5; D: NA; CDR3: CASSYSFVGSSNSPLHF; DNA: TGTGCCAGCAGTTACTCGTTCGTGGGCAGCTCGAATTCACCCCTCCACTTT
size: NA; J: TRBJ2-7; V: TRBV24-1; D: TRBD1; CDR3: CATSDTGTGGYEQYF; DNA: TGTGCCACCAGTGATACTGGGACAGGGGGCTACGAGCAGTACTTC
size: few; J: TRBJ2-3; V: TRBV6-2/TRBV6-3; D: NA; CDR3: CASSPRGGGADTQYF; DNA: TGTGCCAGCAGTCCCCGTGGGGGGGGCGCAGATACGCAGTATTTT
size: few; J: TRBJ1-2; V: TRBV28; D: NA; CDR3: CASRGRNPYGYTF; DNA: TGTGCCAGCAGGGGTCGTAATCCCTATGGCTACACCTTC
size: NA; J: TRBJ2-7; V: TRBV11-1; D: NA; CDR3: CASSLATGPYEQYF; DNA: TGTGCCAGCAGCCTAGCGACGGGGCCCTACGAGCAGTACTTC
size: many; J: TRBJ2-3; V: TRBV25-1; D: NA; CDR3: CASSEYRVKSSTDTQYF; DNA: TGTGCCAGCAGTGAATATAGGGTCAAGTCTAGCACAGATACGCAGTATTTT
size: many; J: TRBJ1-1; V: TRBV3-1; D: NA; CDR3: CASSQDPENTEAFF; DNA: TGTGCCAGCAGCCAAGATCCAGAAAACACTGAAGCTTTCTTT
size: NA; J: TRBJ2-7; V: TRBV6-2/TRBV6-3; D: NA; CDR3: CASSYSSGPAYEQYF; DNA: TGTGCCAGCAGTTACTCGAGTGGGCCAGCCTACGAGCAGTACTTC
size: NA; J: TRBJ1-1; V: TRBV18; D: NA; CDR3: CASSPPSGLDTEAFF; DNA: TGTGCCAGCTCACCACCCTCAGGGCTAGACACTGAAGCTTTCTTT
size: many; J: TRBJ2-3; V: TRBV6-1; D: NA; CDR3: CASSEGFRARPTDTQYF; DNA: TGTGCCAGCAGTGAAGGATTCCGCGCCCGACCTACAGATACGCAGTATTTT
size: few; J: TRBJ1-2; V: TRBV5-1; D: NA; CDR3: CASSLDRAEGYTF; DNA: TGCGCCAGCAGCTTGGACAGGGCGGAAGGCTACACCTTC
size: many; J: TRBJ2-7; V: TRBV28; D: NA; CDR3: CASSLREINYEQYF; DNA: TGTGCCAGCAGTTTACGGGAAATTAACTACGAGCAGTACTTC
size: many; J: TRBJ2-3; V: TRBV12-3/TRBV12-4; D: TRBD1; CDR3: CASSFGGQVVNF; DNA: TGTGCCAGCAGTTTTGGGGGACAGGTGGTGAACTTT
size: NA; J: TRBJ1-4; V: TRBV7-9; D: TRBD1; CDR3: CASSPGGQGNEKLFF; DNA: TGTGCCAGCAGCCCCGGGGGACAGGGCAATGAAAAACTGTTTTTT
size: NA; J: TRBJ2-5; V: TRBV29-1; D: NA; CDR3: CSVEGSGPQETQYF; DNA: TGCAGCGTTGAAGGTTCGGGACCCCAAGAGACCCAGTACTTC
size: few; J: TRBJ1-2; V: TRBV6-5; D: TRBD1; CDR3: CASSGPTGADGYTF; DNA: TGTGCCAGCAGTGGCCCGACAGGGGCAGATGGCTACACCTTC
size: few; J: TRBJ2-7; V: TRBV3-1; D: NA; CDR3: CASSQRNSYEQYF; DNA: TGTGCCAGCAGCCAAAGAAACTCCTACGAGCAGTACTTC
size: many; J: TRBJ2-3; V: TRBV5-1; D: TRBD2; CDR3: CASSYSYWASGGAPDTQYF; DNA: TGCGCCAGCAGCTACTCTTATTGGGCTAGCGGGGGGGCCCCAGATACGCAGTATTTT
size: many; J: TRBJ2-2; V: TRBV6-5; D: NA; CDR3: CASSYSNRQYATGELFF; DNA: TGTGCCAGCAGTTACTCGAACCGACAGTATGCCACCGGGGAGCTGTTTTTT
size: few; J: TRBJ2-3; V: TRBV27; D: NA; CDR3: CASSPKNTDTQYF; DNA: TGTGCCAGCAGCCCCAAGAATACAGATACGCAGTATTTT
size: NA; J: TRBJ2-5; V: TRBV4-3; D: NA; CDR3: CASSQTLPDLETQYF; DNA: TGCGCCAGCAGCCAAACATTACCGGACCTAGAGACCCAGTACTTC
size: NA; J: TRBJ1-5; V: TRBV20-1; D: NA; CDR3: CSAREGGGQPQHF; DNA: TGCAGTGCTAGAGAGGGGGGCGGCCAGCCCCAGCATTTT
size: many; J: TRBJ2-5; V: TRBV10-3; D: TRBD2; CDR3: CAISGEGSGGVQETQYF; DNA: TGTGCCATCAGTGGGGAAGGTAGCGGGGGAGTTCAAGAGACCCAGTACTTC
size: few; J: TRBJ2-3; V: TRBV7-9; D: NA; CDR3: CASSSVGQSPNTQYF; DNA: TGTGCCAGCAGCTCCGTCGGACAGTCTCCGAATACGCAGTATTTT
size: NA; J: TRBJ2-3; V: TRBV9; D: NA; CDR3: CASSVGGSVGTDTQYF; DNA: TGTGCCAGCAGCGTAGGCGGTAGCGTAGGCACAGATACGCAGTATTTT
size: NA; J: TRBJ2-3; V: TRBV7-2; D: TRBD2; CDR3: CASSRLPSVRGYADTQYF; DNA: TGTGCCAGCAGCCGTCTGCCTTCGGTGCGGGGGTACGCAGATACGCAGTATTTT
size: few; J: TRBJ1-1; V: TRBV27; D: TRBD1; CDR3: CASSLGTGGHTEAFF; DNA: TGTGCCAGCAGTTTGGGGACAGGGGGGCACACTGAAGCTTTCTTT
size: few; J: TRBJ1-1; V: TRBV7-2; D: NA; CDR3: CASSLLGRSEAFF; DNA: TGTGCCAGCAGCTTACTGGGTAGATCTGAAGCTTTCTTT
size: NA; J: TRBJ2-2; V: TRBV6-2/TRBV6-3; D: NA; CDR3: CASSRGTSGTGELFF; DNA: TGTGCCAGCAGTCGGGGAACTTCGGGCACCGGGGAGCTGTTTTTT
size: few; J: TRBJ2-7; V: TRBV6-2/TRBV6-3; D: NA; CDR3: CASSYPHEQYF; DNA: TGTGCCAGCAGTTACCCCCACGAGCAGTACTTC
size: NA; J: TRBJ2-1; V: TRBV7-6; D: NA; CDR3: CASSLAVGGLYNEQFF; DNA: TGTGCCAGCAGCTTAGCGGTGGGGGGACTGTACAATGAGCAGTTCTTC
size: NA; J: TRBJ1-5; V: TRBV20-1; D: NA; CDR3: CSASRGRNQPQHF; DNA: TGCAGTGCCAGCCGGGGCCGCAATCAGCCCCAGCATTTT
size: few; J: TRBJ1-6; V: TRBV27; D: NA; CDR3: CATSNTYNSPLHF; DNA: TGTGCCACTAGTAACACCTATAATTCACCCCTCCACTTT
size: NA; J: TRBJ1-2; V: TRBV19; D: NA; CDR3: CASSPQGYDGYTF; DNA: TGTGCCAGTAGTCCACAGGGTTACGATGGCTACACCTTC
size: few; J: TRBJ1-4; V: TRBV29-1; D: NA; CDR3: CSVDSGEKLFF; DNA: TGCAGCGTTGATTCGGGGGAAAAACTGTTTTTT
size: many; J: TRBJ1-5; V: TRBV20-1; D: TRBD1; CDR3: CSASSGGDRPSQPQHF; DNA: TGCAGTGCTAGCTCTGGTGGGGACAGGCCGTCGCAGCCCCAGCATTTT